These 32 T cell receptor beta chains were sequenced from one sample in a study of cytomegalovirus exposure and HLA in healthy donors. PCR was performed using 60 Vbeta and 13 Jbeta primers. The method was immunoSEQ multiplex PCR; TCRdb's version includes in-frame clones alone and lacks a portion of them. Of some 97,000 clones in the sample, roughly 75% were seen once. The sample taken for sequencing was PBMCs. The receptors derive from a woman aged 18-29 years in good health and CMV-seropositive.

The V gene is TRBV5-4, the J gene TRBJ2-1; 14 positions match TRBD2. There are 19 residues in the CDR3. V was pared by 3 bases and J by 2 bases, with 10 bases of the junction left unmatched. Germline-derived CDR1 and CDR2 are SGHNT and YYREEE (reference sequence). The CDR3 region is CASSSTLGLAGGTYNEQFF. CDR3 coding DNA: TGTGCCAGCAGCTCGACTCTTGGACTAGCGGGAGGTACCTACAATGAGCAGTTCTTC.

CDR3 protein: CASSIQPGLAGVGANVLTF. The CDR3 DNA reads TGTGCCAGTAGTATCCAGCCCGGACTAGCGGGAGTTGGGGCCAACGTCCTGACTTTC. This chain joins TRBV19 and TRBJ2-6, with 13 nucleotides matching TRBD2. J was trimmed by 3 bases and V by 3 bases; bases with no gene match: 8. This CDR3 is built from 19 residues. Germline V gives CDR1 LNHDA, CDR2 SQIVND (reference sequence). Based on the CDR3 plus reference TRBV19 and TRBJ2-6, the full variable domain is DGGITQSPKYLFRKEGQNVTLSCEQNLNHDAMYWYRQDPGQGLRLIYYSQIVNDFQKGDIAEGYSVSREKKESFPLTVTSAQKNPTAFYLCASSIQPGLAGVGANVLTFGAGSRLTVL.

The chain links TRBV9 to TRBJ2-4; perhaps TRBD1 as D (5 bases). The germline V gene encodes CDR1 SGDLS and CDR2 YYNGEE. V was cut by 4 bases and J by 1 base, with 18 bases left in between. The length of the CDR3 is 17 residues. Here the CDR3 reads CASSTLPDPGAKNIQYF. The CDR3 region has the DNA TGTGCCAGCAGCACCCTACCCGACCCAGGGGCCAAAAACATTCAGTACTTC.

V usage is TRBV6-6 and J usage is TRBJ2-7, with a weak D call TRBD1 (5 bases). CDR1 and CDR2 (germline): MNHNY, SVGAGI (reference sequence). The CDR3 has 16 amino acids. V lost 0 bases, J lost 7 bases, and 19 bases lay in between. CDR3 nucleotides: TGTGCCAGCAGTTACTCGAAGGGGTCTGCCGGGTCGGAGCAGTACTTC. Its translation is CASSYSKGSAGSEQYF.

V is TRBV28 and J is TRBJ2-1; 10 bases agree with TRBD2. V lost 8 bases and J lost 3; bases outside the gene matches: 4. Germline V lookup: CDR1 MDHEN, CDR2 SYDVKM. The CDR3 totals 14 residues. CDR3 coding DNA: TGTGCCAGCTCCTGGACTAGCGGCTACAATGAGCAGTTCTTC. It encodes CASSWTSGYNEQFF. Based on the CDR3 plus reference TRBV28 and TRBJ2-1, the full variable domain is DVKVTQSSRYLVKRTGEKVFLECVQDMDHENMFWYRQDPGLGLRLIYFSYDVKMKEKGDIPEGYSVSREKKERFSLILESASTNQTSMYLCASSWTSGYNEQFFGPGTRLTVL.

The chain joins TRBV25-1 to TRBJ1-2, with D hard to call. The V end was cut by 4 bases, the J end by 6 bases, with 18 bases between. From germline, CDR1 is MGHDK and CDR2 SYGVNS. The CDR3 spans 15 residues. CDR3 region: CASSGLSQRRDGYTF. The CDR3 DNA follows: TGTGCCAGCAGTGGTTTATCCCAACGGCGGGATGGCTACACCTTC.

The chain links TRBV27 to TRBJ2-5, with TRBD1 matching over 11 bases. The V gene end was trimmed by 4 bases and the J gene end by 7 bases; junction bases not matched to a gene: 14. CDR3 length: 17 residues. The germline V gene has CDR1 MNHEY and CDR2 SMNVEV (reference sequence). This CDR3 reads CASSSPSDRGRSGTQYF. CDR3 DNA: TGTGCCAGCAGTTCACCATCGGACAGGGGGCGATCCGGGACCCAGTACTTC.

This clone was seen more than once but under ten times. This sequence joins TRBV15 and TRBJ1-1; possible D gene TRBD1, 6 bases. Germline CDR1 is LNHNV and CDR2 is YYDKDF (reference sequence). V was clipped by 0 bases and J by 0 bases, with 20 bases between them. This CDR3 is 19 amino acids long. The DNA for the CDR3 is TGTGCCACCAGCAGAGATAGTATACGACAGGCAATCCTGAACACTGAAGCTTTCTTT. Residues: CATSRDSIRQAILNTEAFF.

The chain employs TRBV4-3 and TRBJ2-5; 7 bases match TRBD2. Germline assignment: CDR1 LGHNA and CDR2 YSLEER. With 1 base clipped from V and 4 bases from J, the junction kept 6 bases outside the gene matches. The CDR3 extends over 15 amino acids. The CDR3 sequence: CASSQGQRGGETQYF. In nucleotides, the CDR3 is TGCGCCAGCAGCCAAGGACAGCGGGGAGGAGAGACCCAGTACTTC.

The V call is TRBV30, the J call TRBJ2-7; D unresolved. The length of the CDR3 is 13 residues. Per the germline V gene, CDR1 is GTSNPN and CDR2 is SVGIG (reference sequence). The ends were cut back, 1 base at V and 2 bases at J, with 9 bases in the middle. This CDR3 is CAWSAQVTYEQYF. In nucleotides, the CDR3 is TGTGCCTGGAGTGCGCAGGTTACCTACGAGCAGTACTTC.

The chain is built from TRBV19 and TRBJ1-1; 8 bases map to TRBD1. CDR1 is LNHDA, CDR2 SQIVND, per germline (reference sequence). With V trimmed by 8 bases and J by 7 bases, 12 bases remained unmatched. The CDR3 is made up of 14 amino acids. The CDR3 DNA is TGTGCCAGTGGTGAGACAGGGGCGTCTGGTGAAGCTTTCTTT. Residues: CASGETGASGEAFF.

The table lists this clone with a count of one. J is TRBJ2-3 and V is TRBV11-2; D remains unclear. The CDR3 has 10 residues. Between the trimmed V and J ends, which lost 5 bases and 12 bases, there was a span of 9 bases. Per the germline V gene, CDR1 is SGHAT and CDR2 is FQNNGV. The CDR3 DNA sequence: TGTGCCAGCAGCGTCCCCCCTCAGTATTTT. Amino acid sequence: CASSVPPQYF.

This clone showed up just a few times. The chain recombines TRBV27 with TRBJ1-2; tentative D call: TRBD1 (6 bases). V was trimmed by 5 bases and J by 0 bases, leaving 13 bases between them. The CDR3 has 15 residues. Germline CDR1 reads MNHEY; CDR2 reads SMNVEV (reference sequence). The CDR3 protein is CASSPQGFPNYGYTF. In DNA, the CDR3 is TGTGCCAGCAGTCCACAGGGATTTCCTAACTATGGCTACACCTTC.

The CDR3 is CASSEGQGWVGELFF. CDR3 nucleotide sequence: TGCGCCAGCAGTGAAGGGCAGGGATGGGTCGGGGAGCTGTTTTTT. The V and J genes are TRBV10-2 and TRBJ2-2, with D perhaps matching TRBD1 (5 bases). V was trimmed by 3 bases and J by 7 bases, leaving 15 bases between them. This CDR3 spans 15 amino acids. The germline V gene has CDR1 WSHSY and CDR2 SAAADI.

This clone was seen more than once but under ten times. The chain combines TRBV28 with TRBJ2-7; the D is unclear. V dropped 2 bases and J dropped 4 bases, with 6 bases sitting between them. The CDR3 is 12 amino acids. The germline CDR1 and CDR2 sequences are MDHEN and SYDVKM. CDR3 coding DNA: TGTGCCAGCAGTTTAGACGGGTACGAGCAGTACTTC. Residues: CASSLDGYEQYF.

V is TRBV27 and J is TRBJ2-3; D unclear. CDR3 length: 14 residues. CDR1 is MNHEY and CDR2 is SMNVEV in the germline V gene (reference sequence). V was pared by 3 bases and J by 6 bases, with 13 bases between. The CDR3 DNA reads TGTGCCAGCAGTTTGTCAAGCTCATCGGATACGCAGTATTTT. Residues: CASSLSSSSDTQYF.

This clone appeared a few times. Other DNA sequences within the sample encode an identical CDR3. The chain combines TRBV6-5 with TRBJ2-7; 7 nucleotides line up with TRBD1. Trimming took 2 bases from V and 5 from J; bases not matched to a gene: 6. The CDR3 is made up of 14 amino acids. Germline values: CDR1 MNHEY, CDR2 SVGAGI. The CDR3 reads CASSYDRQGHEQYF. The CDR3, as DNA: TGTGCCAGCAGTTACGATAGACAGGGCCACGAGCAGTACTTC.

This chain's CDR3 is CASSLGGRTANYGYTF. The DNA of the CDR3 is TGTGCCAGCAGCTTGGGAGGTCGGACAGCTAACTATGGCTACACCTTC. This chain links TRBV5-4 with TRBJ1-2; possible D gene TRBD1, 6 bases. Germline CDR1 reads SGHNT; CDR2 reads YYREEE (reference sequence). The ends were cut back, 0 bases at V and 0 bases at J, with 12 bases in the middle. This CDR3 comprises 16 residues.

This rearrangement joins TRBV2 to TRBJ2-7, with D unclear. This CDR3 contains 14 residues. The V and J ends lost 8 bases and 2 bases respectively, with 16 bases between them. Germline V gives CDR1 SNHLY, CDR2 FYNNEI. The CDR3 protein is CASSVGGTTYEQYF. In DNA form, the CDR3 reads TGTGCCAGCTCGGTTGGCGGAACTACCTACGAGCAGTACTTC.

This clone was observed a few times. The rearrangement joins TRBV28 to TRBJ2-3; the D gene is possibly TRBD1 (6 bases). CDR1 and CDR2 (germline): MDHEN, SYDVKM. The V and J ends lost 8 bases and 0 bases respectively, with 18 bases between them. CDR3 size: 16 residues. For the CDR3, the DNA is TGTGCCAGCGGAACAGGGAGACTAACTAGCACAGATACGCAGTATTTT. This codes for CASGTGRLTSTDTQYF.

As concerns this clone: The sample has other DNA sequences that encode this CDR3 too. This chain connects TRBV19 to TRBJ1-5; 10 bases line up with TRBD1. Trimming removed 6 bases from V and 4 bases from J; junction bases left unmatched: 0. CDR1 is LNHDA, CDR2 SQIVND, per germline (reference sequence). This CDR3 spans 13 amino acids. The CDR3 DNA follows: TGTGCCAGTAGGGGACAGGGGAATCAGCCCCAGCATTTT. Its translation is CASRGQGNQPQHF.

This CDR3 reads CAITGQENTGELFF. CDR3 DNA: TGTGCCATCACGGGACAAGAGAACACCGGGGAGCTGTTTTTT. The chain employs TRBV10-3 and TRBJ2-2; the D gene is possibly TRBD1 (6 bases). Germline V gene lookup returns CDR1 ENHRY and CDR2 SYGVKD. The germline V and J ends were trimmed by 7 bases and 1 base, with 10 bases remaining between them. This CDR3 spans 14 amino acids.

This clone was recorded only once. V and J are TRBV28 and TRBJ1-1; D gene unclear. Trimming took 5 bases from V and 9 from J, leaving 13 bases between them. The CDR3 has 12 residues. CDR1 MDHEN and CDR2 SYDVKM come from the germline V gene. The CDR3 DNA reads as TGTGCCAGCAGTCCTGGGAGGGATAAAGCTTTCTTT. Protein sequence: CASSPGRDKAFF.

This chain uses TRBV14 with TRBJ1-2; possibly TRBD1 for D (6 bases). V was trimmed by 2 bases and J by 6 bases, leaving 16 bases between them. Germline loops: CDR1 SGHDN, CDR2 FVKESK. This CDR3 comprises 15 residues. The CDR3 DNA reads TGTGCCAGCAGCCAATTGCTACAGGGCGAGGATGGCTACACCTTC. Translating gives CASSQLLQGEDGYTF.

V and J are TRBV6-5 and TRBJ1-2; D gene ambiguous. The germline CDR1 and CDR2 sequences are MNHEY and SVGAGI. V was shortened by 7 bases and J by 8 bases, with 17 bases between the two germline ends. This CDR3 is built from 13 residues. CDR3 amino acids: CASIQVGAGGYTF. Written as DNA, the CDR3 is TGTGCCAGCATCCAAGTCGGAGCCGGAGGCTACACCTTC.

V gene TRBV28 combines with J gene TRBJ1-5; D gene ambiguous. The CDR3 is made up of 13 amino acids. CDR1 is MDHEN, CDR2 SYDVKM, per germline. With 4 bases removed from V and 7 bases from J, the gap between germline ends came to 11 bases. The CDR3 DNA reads TGTGCCAGCAGTTCGGTGGGGAGGCAGCCCCAGCATTTT. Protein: CASSSVGRQPQHF.

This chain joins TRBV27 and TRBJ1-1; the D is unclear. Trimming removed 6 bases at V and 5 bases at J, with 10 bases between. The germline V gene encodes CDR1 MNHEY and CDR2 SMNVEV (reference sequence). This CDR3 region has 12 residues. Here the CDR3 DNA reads TGTGCCAGCAGAGGAGGCTGGACTGAAGCTTTCTTT. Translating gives CASRGGWTEAFF.

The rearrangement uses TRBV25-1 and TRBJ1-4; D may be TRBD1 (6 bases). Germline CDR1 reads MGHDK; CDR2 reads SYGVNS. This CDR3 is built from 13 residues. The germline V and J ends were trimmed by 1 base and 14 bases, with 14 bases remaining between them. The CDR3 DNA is TGTGCCAGCAGTGAATCGGGGGGCGAGGTGCTGTTTTTT. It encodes CASSESGGEVLFF.

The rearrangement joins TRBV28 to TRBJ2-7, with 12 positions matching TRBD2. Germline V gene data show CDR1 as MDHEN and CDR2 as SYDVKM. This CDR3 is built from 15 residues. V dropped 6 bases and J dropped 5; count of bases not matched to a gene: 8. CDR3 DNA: TGTGCCAGCAGATCGCGACTAGCGGGAGTCAACGAGCAGTACTTC. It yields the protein CASRSRLAGVNEQYF.

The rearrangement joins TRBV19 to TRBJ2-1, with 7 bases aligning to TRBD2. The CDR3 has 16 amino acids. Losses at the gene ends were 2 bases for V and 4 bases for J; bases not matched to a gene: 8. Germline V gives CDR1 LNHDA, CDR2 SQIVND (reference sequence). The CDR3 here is CASSITGGASYNEQFF. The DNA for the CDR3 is TGTGCCAGTAGTATAACGGGAGGCGCCTCATACAATGAGCAGTTCTTC.

The CDR3 nucleotides read TGCGCCAGCAGCCCCGGTACCAACTATGGCTACACCTTC. This gives the protein CASSPGTNYGYTF. The chain is built from TRBV5-1 and TRBJ1-2; D unresolved. Germline V gene lookup returns CDR1 SGHRS and CDR2 YFSETQ. V was cut by 4 bases and J by 2 bases, with 9 bases left in between. CDR3 length: 13 amino acids.

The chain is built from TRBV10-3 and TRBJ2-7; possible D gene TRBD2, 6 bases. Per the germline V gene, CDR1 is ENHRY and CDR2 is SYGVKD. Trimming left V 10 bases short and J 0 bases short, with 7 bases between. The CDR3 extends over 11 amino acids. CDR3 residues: CASSGSYEQYF. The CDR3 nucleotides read TGTGCCAGTAGCGGCTCCTACGAGCAGTACTTC.